Listed here is a single TCR beta chain. Its antigen remains unknown. Tumor libraries mostly used about 5.1 ug genomic DNA, two replicates each. TCRdb keeps only in-frame clones here, not all; method: immunoSEQ multiplex PCR. The sample consists of 35,000 to 40,000 clones, around 40% of them appearing once. V was cut by 8 bases and J by 2 bases, with 12 bases left in between. Germline V gene lookup returns CDR1 SGHAT and CDR2 FQNNGV. The CDR3 extends over 13 amino acids. This specimen comes from a study of neoadjuvant anti-PD-1 for oral cavity cancer. Study information: Around day 43, patients without progression received a fourth nivolumab dose before surgery. Notes on the study in general: Only a few patients per response group were TCR-analyzed; validation needed. Expansion of preexisting intratumoral clones was suggested to aid response.

Noted time point: after neoadjuvant nivolumab, at surgical resection. This receptor was taken from a person aged 35-79 years with oral cavity squamous cell carcinoma. The sample was tumor tissue, taken after nivolumab (anti-PD-1) treatment. The chain recombines TRBV11-2 with TRBJ1-2; a weak D match, TRBD1 (6 bases). DNA of the CDR3: TGTGCCAGCTCAAGAAGGGGGAACTATGGCTACACCTTC. Translation: CASSRRGNYGYTF.